The T cell receptor (beta chain) under discussion was sequenced for a study of CD8+CD57+ T cells in acquired aplastic anemia. Background on the study: DNA from sorted CD4+ and CD8+ cells averaged around 3 ug. In CD4+ cells, healthy donors produced an average of approximately 11 million reads. Findings of the study overall: Overlap between patients and controls comprised twenty-nine CD8+ CDR3 sequences. Any difference that existed in CD8+ Simpson's diversity between patients and controls was not significant.

Looked up from germline, CDR1 is MGHRA and CDR2 is YSYEKL. V was pared by 1 base and J by 2 bases, with 9 bases between. The CDR3 is 14 amino acids. As to this clonotype: Its specificity is unknown.

Genomic DNA provided the template from which TCR beta VDJ and CDR3 profiles were obtained. TCRdb itself ran the reads through MiXCR, one entry per CDR3 protein. Of about 100,000 distinct CDR3 sequences in the sample, around half were seen once. The sequence derives from a human donor in good health, serving as a control. This chain links TRBV4-1 with TRBJ2-7; D unclear. The sequenced sample consisted of sorted CD4+, CD8+, or CD8+CD57+ T cells (not recorded which) from PBMCs. DNA of the CDR3: TGCGCCAGCAGCCAAGTTCAGCTTCCCTACGAGCAGTACTTC. Protein product: CASSQVQLPYEQYF.